This T cell receptor beta chain was observed in a study of blood T cell repertoires in COVID-19. This CDR3 spans 15 amino acids. Germline V lookup: CDR1 SEHNR, CDR2 FQNEAQ (reference sequence). The V gene end was trimmed by 6 bases and the J gene end by 5 bases; junction bases not matched to a gene: 8. Clones were read by immunoSEQ multiplex PCR, and TCRdb kept only the in-frame ones, dropping some. In the table there are a few hundred thousand clones, approximately 89% of which are singletons. Input material: PBMCs or T cells enriched from blood (not recorded which). This TCR derives from a man aged 25-45 years who had recovered from COVID-19. The gene calls are TRBV7-9 and TRBJ2-5; 11 bases are a match to TRBD1. The CDR3 nucleotides read TGTGCCAGCAGTATGGGGACAGGGGGTCCCGAGACCCAGTACTTC. The encoded protein is CASSMGTGGPETQYF. Based on the CDR3 plus reference TRBV7-9 and TRBJ2-5, the full variable domain is DTGVSQNPRHKITKRGQNVTFRCDPISEHNRLYWYRQTLGQGPEFLTYFQNEAQLEKSRLLSDRFSAERPKGSFSTLEIQRTEQGDSAMYLCASSMGTGGPETQYFGPGTRLLVL.